This TCR beta chain was identified in a study of blood T cells in healthy people across ages. V was clipped by 4 bases and J by 5 bases; unmatched bases: 6. CDR1 is MNHNY and CDR2 is SVGAGI in the germline V gene (reference sequence). This CDR3 is 15 amino acids long. The use of a sample-barcoded 5' primer and a J-beta primer mix characterized a second PCR of roughly 7 to 12 cycles. Carrying 12 random nucleotides, a template-switch adaptor labeled each individual cDNA molecule. TCRdb called the 5' RACE reads again in MiXCR, with one record for every CDR3 protein. The sample contains approximately 850,000 distinct CDR3 sequences, roughly 44% of which appear only once. General study findings and limits: It was found that TCR beta diversity correlated strongly with the percentage of naive T cells. Comparison with aged donors showed that long-lived donors had more naive CD4+ cells and higher diversity. Diversity figures based on one million T cells were deemed too low.

The table lists this clonotype with a few counts. As yet, its antigen is unknown. Sequencing used blood. The V call is TRBV6-6, the J call TRBJ2-5, with 11 bases aligning to TRBD1. The TCR originated in a man aged 55-75 years in good health. CDR3 amino acids: CASSWTGGERETQYF. The CDR3 DNA is TGTGCCAGCAGTTGGACAGGGGGCGAGAGGGAGACCCAGTACTTC.